This T cell receptor beta chain was observed in a study of regulatory and conventional T cells in RAG deficiency. This clone has just a few counts. The antigen is undetermined. Study observations and caveats: Other subsets showed 8.5 to 10-fold reductions, but Treg unique TCR beta sequences fell approximately 100-fold in these patients. Omenn patients showed >80% Treg-Tconv overlap and shorter CDR3 lengths. Control T-cell subsets had markedly higher Shannon entropy and lower Simpson indices than RAG-deficient patients.

Profiled with immunoSEQ multiplex PCR; TCRdb holds only in-frame clones, not every one. The profile shows fewer than 35,000 clones, over 80% of them singletons. This CDR3 has 12 residues. The germline V and J ends were trimmed by 3 bases and 6 bases, with 3 bases remaining between them. Germline assignment: CDR1 LNHDA and CDR2 SQIVND (reference sequence). These data were also filed under a second study, of regulatory T cells. That paper states: Primers: 52 TRBV forward and 13 TRBJ reverse. Regulatory T cells showed the strongest V-J pair restriction and V/J gene skewing among patient repertoires.

The genes are TRBV19 and TRBJ1-6; D gene uncertain. The sequenced sample was CD8+ T cells sorted from blood. This TCR derives from a human donor in good health. The CDR3 DNA reads as TGTGCCAGTAGTATGGGTAATTCACCCCTCCACTTT. This gives the protein CASSMGNSPLHF.